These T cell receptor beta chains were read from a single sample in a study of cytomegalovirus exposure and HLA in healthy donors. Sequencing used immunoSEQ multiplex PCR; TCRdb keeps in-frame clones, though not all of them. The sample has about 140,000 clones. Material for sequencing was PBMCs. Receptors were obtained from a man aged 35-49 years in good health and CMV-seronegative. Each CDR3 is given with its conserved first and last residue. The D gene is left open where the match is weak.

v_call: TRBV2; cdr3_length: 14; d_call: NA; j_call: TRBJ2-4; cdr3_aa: CASRLSVAKNIQYF; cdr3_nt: TGTGCCAGCAGGTTGTCGGTAGCCAAAAACATTCAGTACTTC
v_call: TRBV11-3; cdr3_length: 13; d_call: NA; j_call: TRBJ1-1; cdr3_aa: CASSSPRTGEAFF; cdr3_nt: TGTGCCAGCAGCTCGCCAAGGACTGGAGAAGCTTTCTTT
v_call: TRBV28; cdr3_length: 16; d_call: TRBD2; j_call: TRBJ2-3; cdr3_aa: CASSSLAGAGTDTQYF; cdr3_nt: TGTGCCAGCAGTTCTCTAGCGGGGGCCGGCACAGATACGCAGTATTTT
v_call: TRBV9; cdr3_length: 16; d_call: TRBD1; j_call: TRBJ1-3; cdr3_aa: CASSDTGVLYGNTIYF; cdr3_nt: TGTGCCAGCAGCGACACAGGGGTGCTATATGGAAACACCATATATTTT
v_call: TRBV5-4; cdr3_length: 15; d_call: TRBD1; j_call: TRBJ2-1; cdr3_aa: CASSQDRGSYNEQFF; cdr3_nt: TGTGCCAGCAGCCAGGACAGGGGTTCCTACAATGAGCAGTTCTTC
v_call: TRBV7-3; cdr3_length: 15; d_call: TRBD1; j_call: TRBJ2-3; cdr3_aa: CASSSPGNRGDTQYF; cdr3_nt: TGTGCCAGCAGCTCCCCAGGAAACAGGGGGGATACGCAGTATTTT
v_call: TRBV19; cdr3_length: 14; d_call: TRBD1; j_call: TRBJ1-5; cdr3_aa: CASSSQGSGQPQHF; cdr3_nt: TGTGCCAGTAGCTCACAGGGGAGCGGACAGCCCCAGCATTTT
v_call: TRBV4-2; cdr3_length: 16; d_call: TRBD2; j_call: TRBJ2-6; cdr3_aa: CASSQDGGAGANVLTF; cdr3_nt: TGTGCCAGCAGCCAAGATGGGGGGGCTGGGGCCAACGTCCTGACTTTC
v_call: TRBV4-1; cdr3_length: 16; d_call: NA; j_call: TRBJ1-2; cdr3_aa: CASSQDLAGIIYGYTF; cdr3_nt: TGCGCCAGCAGCCAAGATTTGGCAGGGATTATCTATGGCTACACCTTC
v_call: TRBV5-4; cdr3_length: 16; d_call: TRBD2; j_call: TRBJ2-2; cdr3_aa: CASSLATAGVTGELFF; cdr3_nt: TGTGCCAGCAGCTTGGCCACAGCGGGGGTCACCGGGGAGCTGTTTTTT
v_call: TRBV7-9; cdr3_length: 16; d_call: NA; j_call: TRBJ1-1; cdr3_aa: CASSLADSQPNTEAFF; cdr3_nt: TGTGCCAGCAGCTTAGCAGACAGCCAACCGAACACTGAAGCTTTCTTT
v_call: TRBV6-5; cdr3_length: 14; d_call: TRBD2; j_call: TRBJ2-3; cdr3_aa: CASRTGTSYDTQYF; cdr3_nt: TGTGCCAGCAGGACCGGGACTAGTTACGATACGCAGTATTTT
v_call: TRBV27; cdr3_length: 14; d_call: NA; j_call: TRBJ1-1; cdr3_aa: CASSYDRRNTEAFF; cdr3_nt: TGTGCCAGCAGTTACGACAGGCGGAACACTGAAGCTTTCTTT
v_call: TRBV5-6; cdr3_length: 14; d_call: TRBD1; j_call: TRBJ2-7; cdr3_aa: CASSEGQGLDEQYF; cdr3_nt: TGTGCCAGCAGCGAGGGACAGGGGTTGGACGAGCAGTACTTC
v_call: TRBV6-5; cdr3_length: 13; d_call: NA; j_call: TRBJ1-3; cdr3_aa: CASSVVLGNTIYF; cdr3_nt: TGTGCCAGCAGCGTCGTCCTTGGAAACACCATATATTTT
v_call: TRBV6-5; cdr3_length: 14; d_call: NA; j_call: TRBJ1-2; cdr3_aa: CASRPLTGFVGYTF; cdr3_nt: TGTGCCAGCAGGCCACTTACAGGGTTCGTTGGCTACACCTTC
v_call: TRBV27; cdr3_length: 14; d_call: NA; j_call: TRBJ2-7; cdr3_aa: CASSSTYSSYEQYF; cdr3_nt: TGTGCCAGCAGTTCGACATACTCCTCCTACGAGCAGTACTTC
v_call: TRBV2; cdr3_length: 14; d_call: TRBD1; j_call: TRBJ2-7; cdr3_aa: CASSAYRGHNEQYF; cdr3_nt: TGTGCCAGCAGTGCGTACAGGGGGCATAACGAGCAGTACTTC
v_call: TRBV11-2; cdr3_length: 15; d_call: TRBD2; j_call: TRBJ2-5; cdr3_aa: CATSTSGGRKETQYF; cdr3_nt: TGTGCCACCTCAACTAGCGGGGGAAGAAAAGAGACCCAGTACTTC
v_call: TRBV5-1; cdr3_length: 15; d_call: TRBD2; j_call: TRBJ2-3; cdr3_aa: CASRTGRGGMDTQYF; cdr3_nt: TGCGCCAGCAGGACCGGGCGGGGGGGCATGGATACGCAGTATTTT
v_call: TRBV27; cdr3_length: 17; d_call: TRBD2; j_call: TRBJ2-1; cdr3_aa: CASSLRTSGGPFNEQFF; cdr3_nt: TGTGCCAGCAGTCTGAGGACTAGCGGGGGACCGTTCAATGAGCAGTTCTTC